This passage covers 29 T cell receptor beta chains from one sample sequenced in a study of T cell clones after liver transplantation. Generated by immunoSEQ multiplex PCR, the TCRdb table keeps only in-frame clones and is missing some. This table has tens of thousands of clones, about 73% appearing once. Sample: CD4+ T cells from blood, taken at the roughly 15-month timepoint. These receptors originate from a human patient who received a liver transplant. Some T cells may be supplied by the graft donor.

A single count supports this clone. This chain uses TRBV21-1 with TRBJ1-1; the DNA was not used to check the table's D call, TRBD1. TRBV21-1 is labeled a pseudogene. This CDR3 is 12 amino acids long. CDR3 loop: CASSNSQGRAFF. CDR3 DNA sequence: TGTGCCAGCAGCAATTCACAGGGGCGGGCTTTCTTT.

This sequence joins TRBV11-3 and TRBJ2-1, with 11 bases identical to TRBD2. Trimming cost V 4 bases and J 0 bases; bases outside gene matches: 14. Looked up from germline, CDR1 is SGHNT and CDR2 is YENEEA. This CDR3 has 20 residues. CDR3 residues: CASSSTTSGSKSGSYNEQFF. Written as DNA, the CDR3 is TGTGCCAGCAGCTCAACAACTAGCGGGAGTAAGAGCGGCTCCTACAATGAGCAGTTCTTC.

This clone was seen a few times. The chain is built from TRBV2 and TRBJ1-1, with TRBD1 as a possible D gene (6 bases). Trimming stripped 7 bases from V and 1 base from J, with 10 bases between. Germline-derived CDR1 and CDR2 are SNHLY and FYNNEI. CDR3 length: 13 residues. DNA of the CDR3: TGTGCCAGCAATCCACAGGGGAACACTGAAGCTTTCTTT. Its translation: CASNPQGNTEAFF.

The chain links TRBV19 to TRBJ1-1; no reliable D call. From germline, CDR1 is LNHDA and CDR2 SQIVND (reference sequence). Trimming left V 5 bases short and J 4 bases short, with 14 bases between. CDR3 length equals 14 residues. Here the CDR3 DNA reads TGTGCCAGTAGTTTGGGCCAAGGGTCCACTGAAGCTTTCTTT. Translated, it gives CASSLGQGSTEAFF. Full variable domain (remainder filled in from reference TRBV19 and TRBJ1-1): DGGITQSPKYLFRKEGQNVTLSCEQNLNHDAMYWYRQDPGQGLRLIYYSQIVNDFQKGDIAEGYSVSREKKESFPLTVTSAQKNPTAFYLCASSLGQGSTEAFFGQGTRLTVV.

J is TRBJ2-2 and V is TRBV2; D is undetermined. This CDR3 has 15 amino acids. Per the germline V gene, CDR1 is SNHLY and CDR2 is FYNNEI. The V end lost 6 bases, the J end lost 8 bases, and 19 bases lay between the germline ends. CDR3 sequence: CASSRAWNGAGELFF. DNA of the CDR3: TGTGCCAGCAGCCGAGCGTGGAACGGTGCGGGGGAGCTGTTTTTT. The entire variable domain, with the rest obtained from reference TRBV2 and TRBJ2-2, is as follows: EPEVTQTPSHQVTQMGQEVILRCVPISNHLYFYWYRQILGQKVEFLVSFYNNEISEKSEIFDDQFSVERPDGSNFTLKIRSTKLEDSAMYFCASSRAWNGAGELFFGEGSRLTVL.

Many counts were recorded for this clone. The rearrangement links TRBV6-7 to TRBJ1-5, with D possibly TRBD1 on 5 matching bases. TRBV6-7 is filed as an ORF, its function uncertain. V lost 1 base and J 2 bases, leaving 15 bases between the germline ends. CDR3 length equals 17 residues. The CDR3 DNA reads TGTGCCAGCAGTTACTGGGGGAACAGCTCCTGCAATCAGCCCCAGCATTTT. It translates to CASSYWGNSSCNQPQHF.

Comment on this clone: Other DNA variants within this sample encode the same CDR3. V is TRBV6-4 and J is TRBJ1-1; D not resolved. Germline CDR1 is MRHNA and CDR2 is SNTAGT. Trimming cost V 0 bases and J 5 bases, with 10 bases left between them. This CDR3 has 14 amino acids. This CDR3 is CASSDSSLGTEAFF. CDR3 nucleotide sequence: TGTGCCAGCAGTGACTCGTCATTAGGGACTGAAGCTTTCTTT.

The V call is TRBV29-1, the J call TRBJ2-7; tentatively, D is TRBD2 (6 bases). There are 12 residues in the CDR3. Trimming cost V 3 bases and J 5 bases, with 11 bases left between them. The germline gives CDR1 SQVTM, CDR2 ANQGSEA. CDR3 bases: TGCAGCGTTGACGGGGGTGGGGACGAGCAGTACTTC. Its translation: CSVDGGGDEQYF.

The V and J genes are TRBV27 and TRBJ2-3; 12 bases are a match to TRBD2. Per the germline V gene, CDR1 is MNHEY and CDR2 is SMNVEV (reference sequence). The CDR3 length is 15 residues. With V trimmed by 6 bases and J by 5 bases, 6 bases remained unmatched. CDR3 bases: TGTGCCAGCAGCCTCACTAGCGGGGGGCTAGATACGCAGTATTTT. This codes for CASSLTSGGLDTQYF.

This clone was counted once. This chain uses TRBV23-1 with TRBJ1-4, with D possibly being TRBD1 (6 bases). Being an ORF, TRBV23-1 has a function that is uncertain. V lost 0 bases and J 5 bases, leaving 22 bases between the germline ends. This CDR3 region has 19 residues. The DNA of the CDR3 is TGCGCCAGCAGTCAATCGATCCCGCCACGAGGGGGGAAGAATGAAAAACTGTTTTTT. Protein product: CASSQSIPPRGGKNEKLFF.

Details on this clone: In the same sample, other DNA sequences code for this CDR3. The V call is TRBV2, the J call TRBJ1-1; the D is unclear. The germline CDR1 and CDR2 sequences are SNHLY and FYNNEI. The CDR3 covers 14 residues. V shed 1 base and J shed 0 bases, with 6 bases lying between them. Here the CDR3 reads CASSEGGMNTEAFF. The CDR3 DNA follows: TGTGCCAGCAGTGAAGGGGGTATGAACACTGAAGCTTTCTTT.

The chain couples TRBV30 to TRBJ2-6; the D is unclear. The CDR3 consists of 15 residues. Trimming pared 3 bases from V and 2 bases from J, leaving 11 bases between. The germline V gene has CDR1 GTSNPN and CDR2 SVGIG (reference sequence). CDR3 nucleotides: TGTGCCTGGAGACATCCCTCCGCTGGGGCCAACGTCCTGACTTTC. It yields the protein CAWRHPSAGANVLTF.

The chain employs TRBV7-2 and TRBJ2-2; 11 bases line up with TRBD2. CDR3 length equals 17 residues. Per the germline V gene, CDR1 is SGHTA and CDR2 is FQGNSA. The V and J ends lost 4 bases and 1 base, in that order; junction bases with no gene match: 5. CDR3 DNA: TGTGCCAGCAGCTATCTAGCGGGGGGCTTGAACACCGGGGAGCTGTTTTTT. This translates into CASSYLAGGLNTGELFF.

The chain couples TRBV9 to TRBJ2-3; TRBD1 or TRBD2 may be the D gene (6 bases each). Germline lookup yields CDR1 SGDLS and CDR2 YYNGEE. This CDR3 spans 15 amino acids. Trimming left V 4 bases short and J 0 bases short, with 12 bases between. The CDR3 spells CASSLGGGSTDTQYF. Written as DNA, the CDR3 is TGTGCCAGCAGCCTCGGAGGGGGTAGCACAGATACGCAGTATTTT.

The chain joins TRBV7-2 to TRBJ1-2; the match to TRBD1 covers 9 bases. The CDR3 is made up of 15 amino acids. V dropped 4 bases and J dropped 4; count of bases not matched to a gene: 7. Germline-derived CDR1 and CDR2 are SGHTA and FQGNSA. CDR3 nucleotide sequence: TGTGCCAGCAGCTACGATCGGACAGGGGTCTATGGCTACACCTTC. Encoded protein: CASSYDRTGVYGYTF.

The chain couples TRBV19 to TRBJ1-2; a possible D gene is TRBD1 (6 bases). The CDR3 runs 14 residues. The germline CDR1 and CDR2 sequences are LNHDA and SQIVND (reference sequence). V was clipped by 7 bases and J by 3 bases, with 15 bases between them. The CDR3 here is CASKIPAGDYGYTF. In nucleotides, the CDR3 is TGTGCCAGTAAAATTCCGGCAGGGGACTATGGCTACACCTTC.

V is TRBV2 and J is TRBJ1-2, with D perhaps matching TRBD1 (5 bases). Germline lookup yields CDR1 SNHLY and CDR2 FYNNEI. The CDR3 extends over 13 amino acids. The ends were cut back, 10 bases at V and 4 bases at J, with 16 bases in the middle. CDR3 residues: CATGTGGGYGYTF. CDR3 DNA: TGTGCCACAGGGACGGGGGGAGGCTATGGCTACACCTTC.

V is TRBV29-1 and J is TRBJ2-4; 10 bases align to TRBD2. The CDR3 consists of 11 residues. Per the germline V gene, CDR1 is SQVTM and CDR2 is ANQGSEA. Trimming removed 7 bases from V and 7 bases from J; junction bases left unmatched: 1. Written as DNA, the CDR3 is TGCAGCGCGGGACTAGCGAACATTCAGTACTTC. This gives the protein CSAGLANIQYF.

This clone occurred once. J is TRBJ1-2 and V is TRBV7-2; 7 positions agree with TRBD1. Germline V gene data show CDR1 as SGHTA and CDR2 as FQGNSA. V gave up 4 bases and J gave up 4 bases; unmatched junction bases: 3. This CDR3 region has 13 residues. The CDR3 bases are TGTGCCAGCAGCTCCGGGACAGCCTATGGCTACACCTTC. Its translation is CASSSGTAYGYTF.

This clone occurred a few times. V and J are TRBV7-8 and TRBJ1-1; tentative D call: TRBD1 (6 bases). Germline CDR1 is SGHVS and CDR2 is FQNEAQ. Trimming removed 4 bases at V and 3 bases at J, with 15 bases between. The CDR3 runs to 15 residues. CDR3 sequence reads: CASSSQTGGYTEAFF. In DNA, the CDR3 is TGTGCCAGCAGCTCACAGACAGGCGGGTACACTGAAGCTTTCTTT.

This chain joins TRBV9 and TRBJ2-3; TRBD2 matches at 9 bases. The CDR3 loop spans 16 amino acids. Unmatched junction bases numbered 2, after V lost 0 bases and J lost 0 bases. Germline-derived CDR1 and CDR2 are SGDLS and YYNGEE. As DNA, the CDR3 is TGTGCCAGCAGCGTAGTGGCGGGGGGGAGCACAGATACGCAGTATTTT. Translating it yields CASSVVAGGSTDTQYF.

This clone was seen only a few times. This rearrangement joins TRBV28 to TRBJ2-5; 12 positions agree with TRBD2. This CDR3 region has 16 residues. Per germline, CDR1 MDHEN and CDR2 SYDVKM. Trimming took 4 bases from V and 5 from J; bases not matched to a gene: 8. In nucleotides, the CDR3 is TGTGCCAGCAGTTCACTAGCGGGAGGTGTAGAGGAGACCCAGTACTTC. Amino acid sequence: CASSSLAGGVEETQYF.

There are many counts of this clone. The CDR3 DNA reads TGTGCCAGCAGCCGAGGTGGACAGGACGCCCCCTATGGCTACACCTTC. Protein product: CASSRGGQDAPYGYTF. The genes are TRBV5-6 and TRBJ1-2; TRBD1 agrees at 7 bases. This CDR3 comprises 16 residues. After removal of 4 bases from V and 4 bases from J, the junction contained 13 bases not matched to a gene. Germline CDR1 and CDR2: SGHDT and YYEEEE.

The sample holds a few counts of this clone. In DNA, the CDR3 is TGTGCCAGCAGCTTGGTAAGGCTAGCCCCCTACGAGCAGTACGTC. Its protein product is CASSLVRLAPYEQYV. The chain uses TRBV5-7 and TRBJ2-7; tentative D call: TRBD2 (5 bases). TRBV5-7 is recorded as an ORF, its role being uncertain. The V gene lost 0 bases and the J gene lost 2 bases, with 12 bases spanning the gap. CDR3 length: 15 residues.

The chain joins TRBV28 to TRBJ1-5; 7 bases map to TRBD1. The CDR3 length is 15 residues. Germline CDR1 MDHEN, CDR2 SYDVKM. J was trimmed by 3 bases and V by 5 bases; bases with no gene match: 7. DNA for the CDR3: TGTGCCAGCAGTCCGAGGGACAGAAACAATCAGCCCCAGCATTTT. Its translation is CASSPRDRNNQPQHF.

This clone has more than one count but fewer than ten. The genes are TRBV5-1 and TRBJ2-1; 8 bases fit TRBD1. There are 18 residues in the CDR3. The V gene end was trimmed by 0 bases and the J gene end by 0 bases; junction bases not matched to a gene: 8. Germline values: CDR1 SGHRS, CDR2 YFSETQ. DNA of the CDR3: TGCGCCAGCAGCTTGGGGGGGACAGGCCCTAGCTCCTACAATGAGCAGTTCTTC. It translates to CASSLGGTGPSSYNEQFF.

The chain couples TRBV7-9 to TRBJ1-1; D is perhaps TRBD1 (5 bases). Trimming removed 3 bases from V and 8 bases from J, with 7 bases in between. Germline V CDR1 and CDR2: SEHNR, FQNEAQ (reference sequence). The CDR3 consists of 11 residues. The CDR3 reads CASSFTGEAFF. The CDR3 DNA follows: TGTGCCAGCAGCTTTACAGGAGAAGCTTTCTTT.

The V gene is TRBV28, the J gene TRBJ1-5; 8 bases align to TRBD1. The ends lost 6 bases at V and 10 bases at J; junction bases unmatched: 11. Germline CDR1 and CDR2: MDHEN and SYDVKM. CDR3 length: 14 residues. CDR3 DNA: TGTGCCAGCAGCCACACAGGGGGGCAATACCCCCAGCATTTT. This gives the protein CASSHTGGQYPQHF.

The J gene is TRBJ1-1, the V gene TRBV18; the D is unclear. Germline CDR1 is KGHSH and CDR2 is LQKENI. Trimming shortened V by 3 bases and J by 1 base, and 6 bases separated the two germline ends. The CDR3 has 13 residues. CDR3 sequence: CASSPGGNTEAFF. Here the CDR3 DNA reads TGTGCCAGCTCACCCGGCGGGAACACTGAAGCTTTCTTT.